The 15 T cell receptor beta chains below all came from one sample that was sequenced in a study of human T cells and chemical hapten exposure. Each CDR3 protein is one row after TCRdb ran MiXCR on the RACE reads. There are around 100,000 distinct CDR3 sequences in the sample; approximately 10% occur only once, and roughly 3.2% lies in the top ten. Time point reported: patch test 1, 2 weeks after DPC sensitization. Treatment meaning: therapeutic diphenylcyclopropenone sensitization with weekly scalp DPC. The sequencing used whole blood, collected in connection with sensitization to the hapten diphenylcyclopropenone (DPC). The receptors were sampled from a woman between 40 and 50 years old with alopecia areata. Some clones in this sample may be carry-over from other donors' samples.

This clonotype was seen a handful of times. The V call is TRBV28, the J call TRBJ1-4; D is undetermined. The V gene's germline CDR1 is MDHEN and CDR2 SYDVKM. The V gene lost 3 bases and the J gene lost 8 bases, with 16 bases spanning the gap. This CDR3 is 15 amino acids long. The CDR3 DNA reads as TGTGCCAGCAGTTTGGGGTCGGGTTTTCGAGAAAAACTGTTTTTT. Translating it yields CASSLGSGFREKLFF.

The V gene is TRBV28, the J gene TRBJ2-7; no clear D. Trimming stripped 5 bases from V and 0 bases from J, with 14 bases between. From germline, CDR1 is MDHEN and CDR2 SYDVKM. This CDR3 is built from 15 residues. CDR3 region: CASSPYSTSSYEQYF. The CDR3 bases are TGTGCCAGCAGTCCATACAGCACGAGCTCCTACGAGCAGTACTTC.

This clonotype was observed a few times. In nucleotides, the CDR3 is TGCAGTGTCGACCCGATAACAGGGGGCGGAGAGACCCAGTACTTC. Encoded protein: CSVDPITGGGETQYF. The V gene is TRBV20-1, the J gene TRBJ2-5, with 9 bases identical to TRBD1. From germline, CDR1 is DFQATT and CDR2 SNEGSKA (reference sequence). The J segment lost 4 bases and the V segment lost 7 bases, leaving 13 bases of the junction unmatched. This CDR3 comprises 15 residues.

The rearrangement links TRBV19 to TRBJ2-4; D might be TRBD1 or TRBD2, each matching 5 bases. Germline-derived CDR1 and CDR2 are LNHDA and SQIVND (reference sequence). Trimming took off 0 bases at V and 1 base at J, with 13 bases between the two ends. CDR3 length: 17 amino acids. In DNA, the CDR3 is TGTGCCAGTAGTATAGAAAACGGGGCGGTGGCCAAAAACATTCAGTACTTC. It specifies CASSIENGAVAKNIQYF.

This clonotype showed up many times. The chain joins TRBV10-2 to TRBJ1-1; 8 bases map to TRBD1. The germline CDR1 and CDR2 sequences are WSHSY and SAAADI. The CDR3 runs 16 residues. V lost 5 bases to trimming and J lost 5 bases; unmatched junction nucleotides: 13. The DNA of the CDR3 is TGCGCCAGCAGTCTTGGACAGGGCGAGTCGGGAACTGAAGCTTTCTTT. It translates to CASSLGQGESGTEAFF.

The table lists this clonotype with many counts. This chain uses TRBV12-3 or TRBV12-4 with TRBJ2-2; D is unresolved. Trimming took 2 bases from V and 3 from J, leaving 7 bases between them. The CDR3 contains 14 residues. The CDR3 protein is CASSLQEYTGELFF. In nucleotides, the CDR3 is TGTGCCAGCAGTTTACAGGAGTACACCGGGGAGCTGTTTTTT.

This clonotype has a count of ten or more. The chain has TRBV6-5 and TRBJ2-1, with D unresolved. This CDR3 region has 15 residues. The V gene lost 1 base and the J gene lost 9 bases, with 16 bases spanning the gap. In germline, CDR1 is MNHEY, CDR2 SVGAGI. CDR3 protein: CASSYYDPVGGEQFF. CDR3 sequence (DNA): TGTGCCAGCAGTTACTACGACCCGGTCGGCGGTGAGCAGTTCTTC.

At least ten counts were recorded for this clonotype. J is TRBJ2-7 and V is TRBV6-2 or TRBV6-3; D uncertain. The germline gives CDR1 MNHEY, CDR2 SVGEGT. Trimming stripped 7 bases from V and 2 bases from J, with 12 bases between. The length of the CDR3 is 13 residues. The CDR3, as DNA: TGTGCCAGCAATTTAGGTCCAGCCTACGAGCAGTACTTC. Encoded protein: CASNLGPAYEQYF.

This clonotype was seen only once. The chain couples TRBV5-5 to TRBJ1-1; D gene unclear. The CDR3 totals 14 residues. With 4 bases removed from V and 4 bases from J, the gap between germline ends came to 14 bases. Germline V gene data show CDR1 as SGHKS and CDR2 as YYEKEE (reference sequence). CDR3 nucleotides: TGTGCCAGCAGCGAACCGCATGGGGTCACTGAAGCTTTCTTT. Its translation is CASSEPHGVTEAFF. Variable domain in full (rest from reference TRBV5-5 and TRBJ1-1): DAGVTQSPTHLIKTRGQQVTLRCSPISGHKSVSWYQQVLGQGPQFIFQYYEKEERGRGNFPDRFSARQFPNYSSELNVNALLLGDSALYLCASSEPHGVTEAFFGQGTRLTVV.

This clonotype has ten or more counts. The chain carries TRBV29-1 and TRBJ2-7, with 7 bases lining up with TRBD2. After removal of 5 bases from V and 6 bases from J, the junction contained 13 bases not matched to a gene. CDR1 and CDR2 from the germline V gene are SQVTM and ANQGSEA. The CDR3 is made up of 14 amino acids. The CDR3 region has the DNA TGCAGCGTTTTTGTACTAGCGTTATCGGGCGAGCAGTACTTC. This translates into CSVFVLALSGEQYF.

The chain links TRBV27 to TRBJ1-2, with 11 bases fitting TRBD1. Trimming removed 4 bases from V and 8 bases from J; junction bases left unmatched: 9. CDR3 length equals 15 residues. Germline CDR1 reads MNHEY; CDR2 reads SMNVEV (reference sequence). In DNA form, the CDR3 reads TGTGCCAGCAGTTCTTCCGGACAGGGGGCGGCGGGCTACACCTTC. Protein sequence: CASSSSGQGAAGYTF.

This clonotype has a handful of counts. The rearrangement links TRBV25-1 to TRBJ1-3; 7 bases match TRBD1. The CDR3 covers 15 residues. J lost 4 bases, V lost 4 bases, and 7 bases had no gene match. Per germline, CDR1 MGHDK and CDR2 SYGVNS. This CDR3 reads CASSADRAGGNTIYF. For the CDR3, the DNA is TGTGCCAGCAGTGCCGACAGGGCGGGCGGAAACACCATATATTTT.

This clonotype appeared many times. The V gene is TRBV6-6, the J gene TRBJ2-7; 7 nucleotides align to TRBD2. After removal of 6 bases from V and 3 bases from J, the junction contained 8 bases not matched to a gene. The CDR3 spans 14 residues. CDR1 is MNHNY and CDR2 is SVGAGI in the germline V gene (reference sequence). In nucleotides, the CDR3 is TGTGCCAGCAGCCCCCCGGGACTAAGCTACGAGCAGTACTTC. Translating gives CASSPPGLSYEQYF.

This clonotype came up many times. This rearrangement joins TRBV18 to TRBJ1-5; D call uncertain. This CDR3 is 15 amino acids long. V was pared by 3 bases and J by 3 bases, with 12 bases between. Germline V gene lookup returns CDR1 KGHSH and CDR2 LQKENI. For the CDR3, the DNA is TGTGCCAGCTCACCCAGCCGGGTTTCCAATCAGCCCCAGCATTTT. As protein: CASSPSRVSNQPQHF. Variable domain in full (rest from reference TRBV18 and TRBJ1-5): NAGVMQNPRHLVRRRGQEARLRCSPMKGHSHVYWYRQLPEEGLKFMVYLQKENIIDESGMPKERFSAEFPKEGPSILRIQQVVRGDSAAYFCASSPSRVSNQPQHFGDGTRLSIL.

CDR3 in amino acids: CSASTASPGYEQYF. For the CDR3, the DNA is TGCAGCGCCTCGACAGCCAGCCCCGGCTACGAGCAGTACTTC. V is TRBV29-1 and J is TRBJ2-7, with D maybe TRBD1 (5 bases). The length of the CDR3 is 14 residues. V shed 7 bases and J shed 3 bases, with 19 bases lying between them. Germline V gives CDR1 SQVTM, CDR2 ANQGSEA.